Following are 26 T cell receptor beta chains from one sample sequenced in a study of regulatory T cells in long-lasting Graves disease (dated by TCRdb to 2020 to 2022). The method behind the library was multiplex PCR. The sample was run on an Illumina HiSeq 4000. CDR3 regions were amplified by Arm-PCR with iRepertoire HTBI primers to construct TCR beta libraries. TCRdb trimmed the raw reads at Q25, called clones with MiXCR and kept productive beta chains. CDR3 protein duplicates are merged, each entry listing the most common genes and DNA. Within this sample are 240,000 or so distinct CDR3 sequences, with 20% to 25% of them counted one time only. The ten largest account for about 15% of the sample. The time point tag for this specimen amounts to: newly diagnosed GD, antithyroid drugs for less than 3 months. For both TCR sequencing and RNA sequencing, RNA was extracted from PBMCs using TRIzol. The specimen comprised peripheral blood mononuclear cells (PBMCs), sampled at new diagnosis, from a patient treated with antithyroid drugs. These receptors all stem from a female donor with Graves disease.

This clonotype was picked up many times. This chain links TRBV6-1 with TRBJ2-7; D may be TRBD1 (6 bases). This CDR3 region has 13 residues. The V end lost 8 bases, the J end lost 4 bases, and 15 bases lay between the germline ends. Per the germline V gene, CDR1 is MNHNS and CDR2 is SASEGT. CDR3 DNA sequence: TGTGCCAGCGTTGAGGCAGGGGAATACGAGCAGTACTTC. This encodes CASVEAGEYEQYF.

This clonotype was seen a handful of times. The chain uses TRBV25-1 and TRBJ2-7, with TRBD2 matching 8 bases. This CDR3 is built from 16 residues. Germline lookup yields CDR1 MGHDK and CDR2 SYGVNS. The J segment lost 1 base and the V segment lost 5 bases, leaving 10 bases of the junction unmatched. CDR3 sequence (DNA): TGTGCCAGCAGTCCGATAGGCGGGGGGCTGTCCTACGAGCAGTACTTC. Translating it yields CASSPIGGGLSYEQYF.

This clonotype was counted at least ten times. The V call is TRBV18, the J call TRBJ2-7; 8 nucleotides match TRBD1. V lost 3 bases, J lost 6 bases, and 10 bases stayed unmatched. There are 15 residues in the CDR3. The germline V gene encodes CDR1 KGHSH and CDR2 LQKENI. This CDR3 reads CASSPFLGQGSEQYF. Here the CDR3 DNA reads TGTGCCAGCTCACCCTTCCTCGGACAGGGCTCCGAGCAGTACTTC.

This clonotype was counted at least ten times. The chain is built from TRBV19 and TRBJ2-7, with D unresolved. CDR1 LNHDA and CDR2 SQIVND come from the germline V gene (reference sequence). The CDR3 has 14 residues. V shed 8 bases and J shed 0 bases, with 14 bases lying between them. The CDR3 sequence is CASATALGSYEQYF. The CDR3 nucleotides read TGTGCCAGTGCTACAGCGTTGGGCTCCTACGAGCAGTACTTC.

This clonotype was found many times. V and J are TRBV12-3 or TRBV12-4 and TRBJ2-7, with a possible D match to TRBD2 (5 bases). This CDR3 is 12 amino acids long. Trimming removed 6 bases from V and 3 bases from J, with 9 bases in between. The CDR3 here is CASRSSHYEQYF. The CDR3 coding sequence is TGTGCCAGCAGGTCTAGCCACTACGAGCAGTACTTC.

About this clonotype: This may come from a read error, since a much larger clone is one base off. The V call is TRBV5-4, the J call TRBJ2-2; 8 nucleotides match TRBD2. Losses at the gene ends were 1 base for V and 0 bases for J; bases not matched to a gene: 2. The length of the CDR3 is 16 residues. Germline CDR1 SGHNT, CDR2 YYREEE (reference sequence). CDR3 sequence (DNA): TGTGCCAGCAGCTTGCCAGCGGGGGCGAACACCGGGGAGCTGTTTTTT. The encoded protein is CASSLPAGANTGELFF.

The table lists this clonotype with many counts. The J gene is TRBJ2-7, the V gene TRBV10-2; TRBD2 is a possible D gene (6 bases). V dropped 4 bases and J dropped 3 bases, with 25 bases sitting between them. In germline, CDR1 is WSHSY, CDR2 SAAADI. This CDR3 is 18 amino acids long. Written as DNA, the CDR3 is TGCGCCAGCAGTGGGGACTCTCTCCGGGTCTCATACGGCTACGAGCAGTACTTC. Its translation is CASSGDSLRVSYGYEQYF.

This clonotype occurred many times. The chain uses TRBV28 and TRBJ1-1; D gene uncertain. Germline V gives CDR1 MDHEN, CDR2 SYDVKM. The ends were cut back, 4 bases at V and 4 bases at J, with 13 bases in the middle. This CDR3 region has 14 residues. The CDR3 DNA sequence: TGTGCCAGCAGTTCGGAGGGATGGGCCACTGAAGCTTTCTTT. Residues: CASSSEGWATEAFF.

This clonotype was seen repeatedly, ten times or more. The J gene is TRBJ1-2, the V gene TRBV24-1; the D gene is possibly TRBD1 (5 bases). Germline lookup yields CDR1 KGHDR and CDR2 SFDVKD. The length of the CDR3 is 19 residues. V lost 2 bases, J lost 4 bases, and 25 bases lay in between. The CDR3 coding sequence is TGTGCCACCAGTGATTCCTCCCCTGATCTTCAAACAGGCGGCTATGGCTACACCTTC. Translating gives CATSDSSPDLQTGGYGYTF.

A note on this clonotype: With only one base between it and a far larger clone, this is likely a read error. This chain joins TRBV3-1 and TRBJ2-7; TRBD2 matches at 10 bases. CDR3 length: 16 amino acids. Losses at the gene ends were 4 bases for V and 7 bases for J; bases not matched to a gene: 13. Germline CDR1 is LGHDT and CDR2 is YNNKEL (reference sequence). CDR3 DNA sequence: TGTGCCAGCAGCCTGTCGAGCGGGGGGGCCTACAATGAGCAGTACTTC. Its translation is CASSLSSGGAYNEQYF.

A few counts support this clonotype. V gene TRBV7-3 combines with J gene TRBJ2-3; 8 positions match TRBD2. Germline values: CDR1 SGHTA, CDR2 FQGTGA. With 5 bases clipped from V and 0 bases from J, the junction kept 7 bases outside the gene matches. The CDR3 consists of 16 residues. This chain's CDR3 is CASSPETSESTDTQYF. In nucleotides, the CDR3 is TGTGCCAGCAGCCCCGAGACTAGCGAAAGCACAGATACGCAGTATTTT.

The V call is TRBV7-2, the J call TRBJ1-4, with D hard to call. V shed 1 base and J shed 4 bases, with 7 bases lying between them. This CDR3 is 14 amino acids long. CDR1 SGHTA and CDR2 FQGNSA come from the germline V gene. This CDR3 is CASSLVGDNEKLFF. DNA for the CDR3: TGTGCCAGCAGCTTAGTTGGCGATAATGAAAAACTGTTTTTT.

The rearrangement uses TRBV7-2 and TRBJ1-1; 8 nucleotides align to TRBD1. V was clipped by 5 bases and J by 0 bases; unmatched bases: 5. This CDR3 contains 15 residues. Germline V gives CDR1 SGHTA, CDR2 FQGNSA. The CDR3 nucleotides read TGTGCCAGCAGCGTCGGACAGGGAATGAACACTGAAGCTTTCTTT. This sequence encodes CASSVGQGMNTEAFF.

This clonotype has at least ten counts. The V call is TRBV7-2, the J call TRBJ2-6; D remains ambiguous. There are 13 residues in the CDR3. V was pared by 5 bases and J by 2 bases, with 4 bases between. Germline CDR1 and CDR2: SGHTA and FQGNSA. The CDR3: CASSHTGANVLTF. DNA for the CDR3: TGTGCCAGCAGCCATACTGGGGCCAACGTCCTGACTTTC. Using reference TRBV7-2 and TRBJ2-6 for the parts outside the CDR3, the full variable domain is GAGVSQSPSNKVTEKGKDVELRCDPISGHTALYWYRQSLGQGLEFLIYFQGNSAPDKSGLPSDRFSAERTGGSVSTLTIQRTQQEDSAVYLCASSHTGANVLTFGAGSRLTVL.

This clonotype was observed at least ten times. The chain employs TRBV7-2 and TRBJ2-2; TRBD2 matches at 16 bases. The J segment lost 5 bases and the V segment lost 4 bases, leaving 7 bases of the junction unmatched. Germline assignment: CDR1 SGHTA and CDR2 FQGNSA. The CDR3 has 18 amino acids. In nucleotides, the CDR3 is TGTGCCAGCAGCTCGGGGACTAGCGGGGGGGCGTGGACCGGGGAGCTGTTTTTT. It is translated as CASSSGTSGGAWTGELFF.

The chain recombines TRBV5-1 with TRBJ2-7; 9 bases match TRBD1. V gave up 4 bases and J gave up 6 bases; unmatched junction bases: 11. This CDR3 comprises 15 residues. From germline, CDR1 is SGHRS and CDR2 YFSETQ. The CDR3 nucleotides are TGCGCCAGCAGCCAAGAACAGGGGGCGCAAGTCGAGCAGTACTTC. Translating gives CASSQEQGAQVEQYF.

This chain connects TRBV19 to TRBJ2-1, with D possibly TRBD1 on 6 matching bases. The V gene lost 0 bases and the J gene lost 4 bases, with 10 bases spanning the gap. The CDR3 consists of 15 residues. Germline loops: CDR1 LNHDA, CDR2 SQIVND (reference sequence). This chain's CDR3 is CASSIEGHLYNEQFF. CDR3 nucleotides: TGTGCCAGTAGTATAGAGGGACACCTTTACAATGAGCAGTTCTTC.

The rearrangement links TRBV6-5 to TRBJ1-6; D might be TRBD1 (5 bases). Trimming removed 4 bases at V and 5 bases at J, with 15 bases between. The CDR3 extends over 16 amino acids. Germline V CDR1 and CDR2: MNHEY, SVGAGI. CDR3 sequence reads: CASSSLRDGDNSPLHF. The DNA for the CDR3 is TGTGCCAGCAGTTCTCTCCGGGACGGAGATAATTCACCCCTCCACTTT.

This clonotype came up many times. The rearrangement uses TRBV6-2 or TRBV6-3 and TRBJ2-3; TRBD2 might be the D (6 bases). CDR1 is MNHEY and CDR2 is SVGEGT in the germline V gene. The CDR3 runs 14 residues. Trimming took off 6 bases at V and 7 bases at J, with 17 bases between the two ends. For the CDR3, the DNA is TGTGCCAGCAGCACCGCCCGGGAGCTAAATACGCAGTATTTT. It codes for CASSTARELNTQYF.

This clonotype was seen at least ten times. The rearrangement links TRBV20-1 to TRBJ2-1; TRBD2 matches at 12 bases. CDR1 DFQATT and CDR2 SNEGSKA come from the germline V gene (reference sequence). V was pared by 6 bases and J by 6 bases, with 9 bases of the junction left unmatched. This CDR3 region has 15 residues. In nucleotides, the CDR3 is TGCAGTGCCAAGGGGACTAGCGGGCACTCCAATGAGCAGTTCTTC. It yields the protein CSAKGTSGHSNEQFF.

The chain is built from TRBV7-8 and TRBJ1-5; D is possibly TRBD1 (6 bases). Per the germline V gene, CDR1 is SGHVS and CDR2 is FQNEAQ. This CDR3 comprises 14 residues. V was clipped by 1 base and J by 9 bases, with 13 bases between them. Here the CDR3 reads CASSLGQGRGPQHF. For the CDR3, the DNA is TGTGCCAGCAGCTTAGGGCAGGGGCGAGGGCCCCAGCATTTT. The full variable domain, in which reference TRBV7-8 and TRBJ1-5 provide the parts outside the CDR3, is GAGVSQSPRYKVAKRGQDVALRCDPISGHVSLFWYQQALGQGPEFLTYFQNEAQLDKSGLPSDRFFAERPEGSVSTLKIQRTQQEDSAVYLCASSLGQGRGPQHFGDGTRLSIL.

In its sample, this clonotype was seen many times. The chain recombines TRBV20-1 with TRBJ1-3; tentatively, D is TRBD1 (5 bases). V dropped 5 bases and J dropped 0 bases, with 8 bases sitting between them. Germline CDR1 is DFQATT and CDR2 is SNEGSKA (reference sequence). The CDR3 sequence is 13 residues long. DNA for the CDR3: TGCAGTGCTTCCCAGGGCTCTGGAAACACCATATATTTT. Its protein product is CSASQGSGNTIYF.

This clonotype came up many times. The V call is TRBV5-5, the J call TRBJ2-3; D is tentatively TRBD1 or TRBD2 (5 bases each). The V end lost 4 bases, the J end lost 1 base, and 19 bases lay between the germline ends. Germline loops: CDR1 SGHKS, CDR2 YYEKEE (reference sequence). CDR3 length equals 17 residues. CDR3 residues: CASSRGPNRGRTDTQYF. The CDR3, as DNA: TGTGCCAGCAGCCGGGGCCCAAACCGGGGCCGCACAGATACGCAGTATTTT.

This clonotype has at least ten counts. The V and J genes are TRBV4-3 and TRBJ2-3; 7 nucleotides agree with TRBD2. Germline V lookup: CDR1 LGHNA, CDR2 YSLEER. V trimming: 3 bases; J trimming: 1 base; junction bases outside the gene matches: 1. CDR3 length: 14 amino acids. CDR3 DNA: TGCGCCAGCAGCCAGGGGGGGGGCACAGATACGCAGTATTTT. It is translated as CASSQGGGTDTQYF.

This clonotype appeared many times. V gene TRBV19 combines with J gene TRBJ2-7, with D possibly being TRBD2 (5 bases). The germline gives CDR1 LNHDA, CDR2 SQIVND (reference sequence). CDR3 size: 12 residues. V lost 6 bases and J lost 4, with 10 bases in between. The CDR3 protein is CASRGRDYEQYF. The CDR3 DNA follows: TGTGCCAGTAGAGGACGGGATTACGAGCAGTACTTC.

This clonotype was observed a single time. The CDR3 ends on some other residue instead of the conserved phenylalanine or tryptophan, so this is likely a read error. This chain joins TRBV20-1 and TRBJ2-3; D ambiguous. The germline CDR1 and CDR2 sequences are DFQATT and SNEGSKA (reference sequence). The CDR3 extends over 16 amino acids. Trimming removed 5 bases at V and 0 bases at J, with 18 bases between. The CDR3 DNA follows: TGCAGTGCTCTAAGGGTGGTAGCTTTTAGCACAGATACGCAGTATCTT. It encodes CSALRVVAFSTDTQYL.